A single T cell receptor beta chain is shown here with its context. The data derive from a study of blood T cell repertoires in COVID-19. As for the study in general: The study drew acute and convalescent COVID-19 samples from the United States, Italy and Spain. PBMCs, B-cell-depleted T cells, or T cells provided the cDNA or gDNA that made up the material.

In the authors' methods: From reference gene primer amplification, estimates of nucleated cell counts were derived. The assay was immunoSEQ multiplex PCR, and TCRdb's table has in-frame clones only and misses some. V, J and clone size are those of that table, while D and trimming were read from the DNA. The sample holds tens of thousands of clones, more than 75% seen once. The CDR3 has 17 residues. CDR1 and CDR2 from the germline V gene are LGHNA and YNFKEQ. V lost 0 bases, J lost 6 bases, and 18 bases lay in between. The sequencing input was peripheral blood. The V call is TRBV4-2, the J call TRBJ1-5, with D possibly TRBD1 on 5 matching bases. This clonotype was obtained from a human donor with acute or convalescent COVID-19. The donor label of this sample is uncertain. CDR3 in amino acids: CASSQDMMGLTGQPQHF. The CDR3 DNA reads as TGTGCCAGCAGCCAAGATATGATGGGGCTCACGGGTCAGCCCCAGCATTTT.